This T cell receptor beta chain was recorded in a study of T-cell reconstitution after alpha-beta-depleted transplantation in children. Study conclusions and caveats: A year post-transplant, T-cell counts and diversity derived mostly from newly produced T cells.

Preparing the TCRbeta library involved the use of unique molecular identifiers. TCRdb processed the PCR reads anew with MiXCR; each CDR3 protein has one entry. The table has over 150,000 distinct CDR3 sequences, about 6% seen once. This clonotype was counted ten times or more. No antigen is known for it. CDR3 length equals 16 residues. The germline V gene has CDR1 SGHAT and CDR2 FQDESV (reference sequence). V was pared by 4 bases and J by 2 bases, with 8 bases of the junction left unmatched. The TCR sequence derives from a girl under three years old with combined immunodeficiency, due to receive a stem cell transplant. J is TRBJ2-3 and V is TRBV11-1; 8 bases align to TRBD2. This specimen was PBMCs, taken before TCRalphabeta/CD19-depleted stem cell transplant. The CDR3 reads CASSSQGSGATDTQYF. CDR3 in DNA: TGTGCCAGCAGCTCCCAGGGTAGCGGGGCCACAGATACGCAGTATTTT.